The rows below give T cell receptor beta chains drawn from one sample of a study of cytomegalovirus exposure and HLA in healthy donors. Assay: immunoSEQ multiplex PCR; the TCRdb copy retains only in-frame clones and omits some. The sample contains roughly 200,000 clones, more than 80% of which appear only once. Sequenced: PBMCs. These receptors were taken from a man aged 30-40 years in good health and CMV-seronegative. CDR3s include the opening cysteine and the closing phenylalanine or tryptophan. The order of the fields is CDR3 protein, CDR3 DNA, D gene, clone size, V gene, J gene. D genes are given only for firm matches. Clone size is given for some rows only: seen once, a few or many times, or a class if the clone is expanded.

CDR3 protein: CASSQAPLSLNTGELFF; CDR3 DNA: TGTGCCAGCAGCCAAGCCCCGCTATCCCTTAACACCGGGGAGCTGTTTTTT; D gene: .; clone size: .; V gene: TRBV14; J gene: TRBJ2-2
CDR3 protein: CASSSFQGVDASNSPLHF; CDR3 DNA: TGTGCCAGCAGCTCCTTCCAGGGGGTGGACGCCTCTAATTCACCCCTCCACTTT; D gene: TRBD1; clone size: .; V gene: TRBV7-9; J gene: TRBJ1-6
CDR3 protein: CASSRSGIISYEQYF; CDR3 DNA: TGTGCCAGCAGTCGGAGCGGGATCATTTCCTACGAGCAGTACTTC; D gene: TRBD2; clone size: .; V gene: TRBV6-5; J gene: TRBJ2-7
CDR3 protein: CASSFSGGNTDTQYF; CDR3 DNA: TGTGCCAGCAGCTTTAGCGGGGGTAACACAGATACGCAGTATTTT; D gene: TRBD2; clone size: .; V gene: TRBV9; J gene: TRBJ2-3
CDR3 protein: CASTPSGEQYF; CDR3 DNA: TGTGCTAGCACCCCGTCGGGGGAGCAGTACTTC; D gene: .; clone size: .; V gene: TRBV7-7; J gene: TRBJ2-7
CDR3 protein: CASSQQGAYEQYF; CDR3 DNA: TGTGCCAGCAGCCAGCAGGGGGCGTACGAGCAGTACTTC; D gene: TRBD1; clone size: .; V gene: TRBV4-2; J gene: TRBJ2-7
CDR3 protein: CASRATNYNEQFF; CDR3 DNA: TGCGCCAGCAGGGCCACAAATTACAATGAGCAGTTCTTC; D gene: .; clone size: .; V gene: TRBV5-1; J gene: TRBJ2-1
CDR3 protein: CASSTRLDTQYF; CDR3 DNA: TGTGCCAGCAGCACCCGACTAGATACGCAGTATTTT; D gene: .; clone size: .; V gene: TRBV7-9; J gene: TRBJ2-3
CDR3 protein: CASSLLARDSPEKLFF; CDR3 DNA: TGTGCCAGCTCACTCCTCGCCCGCGACAGCCCCGAAAAACTGTTTTTT; D gene: .; clone size: .; V gene: TRBV18; J gene: TRBJ1-4
CDR3 protein: CASSQLSGAAREKLFF; CDR3 DNA: TGCGCCAGCAGCCAATTATCAGGGGCCGCTAGGGAAAAACTGTTTTTT; D gene: .; clone size: .; V gene: TRBV4-1; J gene: TRBJ1-4
CDR3 protein: CSGGEVQETQYF; CDR3 DNA: TGCAGCGGTGGGGAGGTCCAAGAGACCCAGTACTTC; D gene: .; clone size: .; V gene: TRBV29-1; J gene: TRBJ2-5
CDR3 protein: CASSLQGPNYGYTF; CDR3 DNA: TGTGCCAGCAGCTTACAGGGGCCGAACTATGGCTACACCTTC; D gene: .; clone size: .; V gene: TRBV7-8; J gene: TRBJ1-2
CDR3 protein: CASSRRQYNSPLHF; CDR3 DNA: TGCGCCAGCAGCCGTAGACAGTATAATTCACCCCTCCACTTT; D gene: .; clone size: .; V gene: TRBV4-3; J gene: TRBJ1-6
CDR3 protein: CASSLAGASQETQYF; CDR3 DNA: TGTGCCAGTAGCCTGGCGGGGGCGAGTCAAGAGACCCAGTACTTC; D gene: .; clone size: .; V gene: TRBV19; J gene: TRBJ2-5
CDR3 protein: CASSQLGGKAFF; CDR3 DNA: TGCGCCAGCAGCCAACTGGGGGGTAAAGCTTTCTTT; D gene: .; clone size: few; V gene: TRBV4-1; J gene: TRBJ1-1
CDR3 protein: CASSTRGRGPYNEQFF; CDR3 DNA: TGTGCCAGTAGTACAAGGGGCAGGGGACCCTACAATGAGCAGTTCTTC; D gene: .; clone size: once; V gene: TRBV19; J gene: TRBJ2-1
CDR3 protein: CAISESLGQIYGYTF; CDR3 DNA: TGTGCCATCAGTGAGTCCCTAGGACAGATCTATGGCTACACCTTC; D gene: .; clone size: .; V gene: TRBV10-3; J gene: TRBJ1-2
CDR3 protein: CASSDTTRVATGELFF; CDR3 DNA: TGCGCCAGCAGTGATACGACGAGGGTAGCCACCGGGGAGCTGTTTTTT; D gene: .; clone size: .; V gene: TRBV10-2; J gene: TRBJ2-2
CDR3 protein: CASSHGTGAETQYF; CDR3 DNA: TGTGCCAGCTCACACGGGACAGGCGCAGAGACCCAGTACTTC; D gene: TRBD1; clone size: .; V gene: TRBV18; J gene: TRBJ2-5
CDR3 protein: CASRNRAHTDTQYF; CDR3 DNA: TGTGCCAGTCGAAACAGGGCCCACACAGATACGCAGTATTTT; D gene: .; clone size: .; V gene: TRBV19; J gene: TRBJ2-3